This TCR beta chain was sequenced in a study of T cells in Graves' hyperthyroidism and ophthalmopathy. Broader study findings: Most thyroid clonotypes expanded above 0.001 appeared in blood too.

V dropped 6 bases and J dropped 6; count of bases not matched to a gene: 6. The CDR3 loop spans 13 amino acids. RNA transcripts served as the template for amplifying TCR beta CDR3 regions. The TCR CDR3 first-round RT-PCR relied on the HTBI primer set. TCRdb reprocessed the multiplex PCR reads via MiXCR and lists one record per CDR3 protein. The sample has over 700,000 distinct CDR3 sequences; over 15% are singletons. This clonotype was counted many times. Its antigen is currently unknown. Patients with uncontrolled infections, other autoimmune diseases, pregnancy or lactation were excluded. Blood dates from first hyperthyroidism diagnosis, before any ophthalmopathy symptoms.

This chain connects TRBV12-3 or TRBV12-4 to TRBJ1-2; 8 bases are a match to TRBD1. The clonotype originates from a woman in her forties or fifties with Graves' hyperthyroidism that later progressed to Graves' ophthalmopathy. Input material: blood. The CDR3 protein is CASSLTGVNGYTF. CDR3 coding DNA: TGTGCCAGCAGCCTGACAGGGGTAAATGGCTACACCTTC.